These 9 T cell receptor beta chains came from one sample sequenced in a study of pediatric ulcerative colitis. Here immunoSEQ multiplex PCR was the method, and the copy in TCRdb shows in-frame clones only, minus some. The profile shows approximately 11,000 clones, roughly four fifths of them singletons. During colonoscopy, one to two rectal pinch biopsies were collected. Sequencing was carried out using gut tissue. The receptors shown here come from a girl aged 10-17 years who was a control in a study of pediatric ulcerative colitis.

The V and J genes are TRBV10-3 and TRBJ2-3, with 8 bases identical to TRBD2. V lost 10 bases, J lost 2 bases, and 8 bases stayed unmatched. This CDR3 comprises 14 residues. From germline, CDR1 is ENHRY and CDR2 SYGVKD. The CDR3, as DNA: TGTGCCACCGCCCCGGGGGGGACCACAGATACGCAGTATTTT. This codes for CATAPGGTTDTQYF.

The rearrangement links TRBV6-1 to TRBJ1-5; the match to TRBD1 covers 7 bases. V trimming: 8 bases; J trimming: 0 bases; junction bases outside the gene matches: 7. Germline V gives CDR1 MNHNS, CDR2 SASEGT. This CDR3 spans 15 amino acids. CDR3 bases: TGTGCCAGCCGAGGACAGGTTTATAGCAATCAGCCCCAGCATTTT. This encodes CASRGQVYSNQPQHF.

The chain carries TRBV27 and TRBJ2-1; tentative D call: TRBD2 (6 bases). CDR1 is MNHEY, CDR2 SMNVEV, per germline (reference sequence). This CDR3 has 18 amino acids. V lost 1 base to trimming and J lost 6 bases, with 22 bases between them. The CDR3 is CASSLLGGLVGARNEQFF. The CDR3, as DNA: TGTGCCAGCAGTTTATTAGGAGGGCTAGTCGGCGCACGCAATGAGCAGTTCTTC.

The chain links TRBV30 to TRBJ2-1, with TRBD1 matching 9 bases. From germline, CDR1 is GTSNPN and CDR2 SVGIG (reference sequence). J gave up 5 bases and V 3 bases, and 5 bases lay outside the gene matches. This CDR3 is built from 14 residues. The CDR3 spells CAWSLGQGHNEQFF. The DNA for the CDR3 is TGTGCCTGGAGCCTGGGACAGGGCCACAATGAGCAGTTCTTC.

CDR3 in DNA: TGTGCCAGTAGTAGGGACACCCGGCCAGCTATCAAAAACATTCAGTACTTC. Protein sequence: CASSRDTRPAIKNIQYF. The chain has TRBV19 and TRBJ2-4; maybe TRBD1 (6 bases). The ends were cut back, 4 bases at V and 3 bases at J, with 19 bases in the middle. The CDR3 extends over 17 amino acids. Germline V gene sequence: CDR1 LNHDA, CDR2 SQIVND (reference sequence).

This clone appeared a few times. CDR3 in DNA: TGTGCCAGCTCACCACTTCGAACAGCACAGAACACCGGGGAGCTGTTTTTT. Encoded protein: CASSPLRTAQNTGELFF. The chain recombines TRBV18 with TRBJ2-2; D remains unclear. From germline, CDR1 is KGHSH and CDR2 LQKENI. Trimming removed 1 base at V and 1 base at J, with 13 bases between. This CDR3 region has 17 residues.

This clone was seen only a few times. The CDR3 DNA follows: TGTGCCAGCAGCCACCAGTTTGGGGCGGGAGAAAAACTGTTTTTT. Amino acid sequence: CASSHQFGAGEKLFF. The chain employs TRBV5-6 and TRBJ1-4, with TRBD1 as a possible D gene (5 bases). The germline gives CDR1 SGHDT, CDR2 YYEEEE. V was pared by 4 bases and J by 8 bases, with 18 bases between. This CDR3 spans 15 amino acids.

V is TRBV19 and J is TRBJ2-2; 14 bases match TRBD2. The CDR3 has 16 residues. The trim removed 6 bases at V and 5 bases at J, leaving 5 bases unmatched. Germline V gene sequence: CDR1 LNHDA, CDR2 SQIVND (reference sequence). The CDR3 DNA reads as TGTGCCAGTAGCCTGACTAGCGGGAGGGCGACCGGGGAGCTGTTTTTT. Protein: CASSLTSGRATGELFF.

Concerning this clone itself: The sample holds other DNA sequences that translate to the same CDR3. The chain is built from TRBV30 and TRBJ1-4, with D maybe TRBD1 (6 bases). Germline CDR1 GTSNPN, CDR2 SVGIG (reference sequence). The CDR3 loop spans 18 amino acids. V was trimmed by 1 base and J by 7 bases, leaving 25 bases between them. CDR3 residues: CAWSEKPGHPTIGEKLFF. In nucleotides, the CDR3 is TGTGCCTGGAGTGAGAAGCCGGGACACCCGACGATTGGTGAAAAACTGTTTTTT.